These 14 T cell receptor beta chains share one sample of origin, sequenced in a study of blood T cells in healthy people across ages (dated by TCRdb to between 2015 and 2016). Receptor libraries were prepared by 5' RACE. The run used an Illumina HiSeq 2500. A second about 7 to 11 cycle PCR used a sample-barcoded 5' primer and a J-beta primer mix. The raw public data were reprocessed by TCRdb itself: fastp quality trimming at Q25, MiXCR clonotype calling, in-frame beta chains only. Records with the same CDR3 protein are collapsed into one entry carrying the most frequent genes and DNA. This sample holds about 720,000 distinct CDR3 sequences; about a fifth were observed only once. Around 22% of the sample goes to the ten largest clones. The specimen was blood. These TCRs come from a man between 65 and 80 years old in good health.

V usage is TRBV28 and J usage is TRBJ2-5; D call uncertain. The J call may be mistaken, given a closer DNA end match to TRBJ2-7. CDR3 length: 12 residues. Germline V gene lookup returns CDR1 MDHEN and CDR2 SYDVKM. The CDR3 loop reads CASSPDIYEQYV. Written as DNA, the CDR3 is TGTGCCAGCAGTCCTGACATCTACGAGCAGTACGTC.

The chain has TRBV12-3 or TRBV12-4 and TRBJ2-7, with D perhaps matching TRBD2 (7 bases). The V end lost 7 bases, the J end lost 7 bases, and 20 bases lay between the germline ends. This CDR3 has 14 amino acids. As DNA, the CDR3 is TGTGCCAGCATGTCGTCCGGGGGAGGGGGAGAGCAGTACTTC. Translation: CASMSSGGGGEQYF.

The chain recombines TRBV20-1 with TRBJ2-4; 8 nucleotides line up with TRBD2. Trimming took 0 bases from V and 3 from J; bases not matched to a gene: 7. This CDR3 comprises 16 residues. Germline V CDR1 and CDR2: DFQATT, SNEGSKA (reference sequence). The CDR3 protein is CSAREAGVKGKNIQYF. CDR3 in DNA: TGCAGTGCTAGAGAAGCGGGAGTAAAAGGCAAAAACATTCAGTACTTC.

This clonotype has more than one count but fewer than ten. J is TRBJ2-7 and V is TRBV18, with unresolved D. V was cut by 3 bases and J by 7 bases, with 10 bases left in between. This CDR3 region has 12 residues. Germline CDR1 reads KGHSH; CDR2 reads LQKENI. As DNA, the CDR3 is TGTGCCAGCTCACCCTTGGTCCGGGAGCAGTACGTC. This sequence encodes CASSPLVREQYV.

This clonotype has a handful of counts. The chain has TRBV4-1 and TRBJ2-5; D unclear. This CDR3 region has 15 residues. Germline V gene sequence: CDR1 MGHRA, CDR2 YSYEKL. V lost 0 bases and J 4 bases, leaving 12 bases between the germline ends. The CDR3 sequence: CASSQDLVHLETQYF. For the CDR3, the DNA is TGCGCCAGCAGCCAAGATCTTGTTCACCTAGAGACCCAGTACTTC.

This clonotype has more than one count but fewer than ten. The CDR3 DNA sequence: TGTGCCAGCAGCGGGACTAGCGGGAGGGGCAATGAGCAGTTCTTC. Residues: CASSGTSGRGNEQFF. The chain has TRBV6-4 and TRBJ2-1, with 16 nucleotides matching TRBD2. Per the germline V gene, CDR1 is MRHNA and CDR2 is SNTAGT. J gave up 6 bases and V 6 bases, and 2 bases lay outside the gene matches. This CDR3 spans 15 amino acids.

The table lists this clonotype with a few counts. The chain carries TRBV10-1 and TRBJ2-5; D uncertain. The CDR3 runs 13 residues. The V gene's germline CDR1 is WNHNN and CDR2 SYGVQD (reference sequence). V lost 0 bases and J lost 4, with 6 bases in between. CDR3 in DNA: TGCGCCAGCAGTGAGTCGCATCGAGAGACCCAGTACTTC. Its translation: CASSESHRETQYF.

A few counts support this clonotype. The chain employs TRBV21-1 and TRBJ1-5. TRBV21-1 is classified as a pseudogene. The CDR3 loop spans 15 amino acids. The CDR3: CASGRRAYLEQPQHF. The CDR3 DNA reads TGTGCCAGCGGTCGCCGGGCCTACCTGGAGCAGCCCCAGCATTTT.

This clonotype was seen only a few times. J is TRBJ2-1 and V is TRBV18, with TRBD1 matching 8 bases. The CDR3 totals 15 residues. Unmatched junction bases numbered 8, after V lost 4 bases and J lost 6 bases. Germline-derived CDR1 and CDR2 are KGHSH and LQKENI. As DNA, the CDR3 is TGTGCCAGCTCACTACCAGGACAGGGAAGCAATGAGCAGTTCTTC. The encoded protein is CASSLPGQGSNEQFF. The variable domain in full, with the rest retrieved from reference TRBV18 and TRBJ2-1, is NAGVMQNPRHLVRRRGQEARLRCSPMKGHSHVYWYRQLPEEGLKFMVYLQKENIIDESGMPKERFSAEFPKEGPSILRIQQVVRGDSAAYFCASSLPGQGSNEQFFGPGTRLTVL.

The chain combines TRBV6-6 with TRBJ2-3; 7 bases map to TRBD1. V was clipped by 2 bases and J by 4 bases; unmatched bases: 9. Per the germline V gene, CDR1 is MNHNY and CDR2 is SVGAGI (reference sequence). The CDR3 is made up of 16 amino acids. Written as DNA, the CDR3 is TGTGCCAGCAGTTACGGGATCGGGACAGTGTCAGATACGCAGTATTTT. It translates to CASSYGIGTVSDTQYF.

This clonotype was seen ten or more times. The gene calls are TRBV20-1 and TRBJ1-5; 8 bases match TRBD1. The CDR3 totals 16 residues. Germline CDR1 DFQATT, CDR2 SNEGSKA (reference sequence). Trimming at V came to 0 bases and at J to 2 bases, leaving 6 bases not matched to a gene. The CDR3 region is CSARDLLDRGNQPQHF. As DNA, the CDR3 is TGCAGTGCTAGAGATCTTTTGGACAGGGGCAATCAGCCCCAGCATTTT.

The genes are TRBV7-9 and TRBJ2-1; D gene unclear. V was cut by 7 bases and J by 6 bases, with 7 bases left in between. Germline V gives CDR1 SEHNR, CDR2 FQNEAQ (reference sequence). This CDR3 spans 11 amino acids. CDR3 sequence (DNA): TGTGCCAGCATGGGTCTCAATGAGCAGTTCTTC. Residues: CASMGLNEQFF.

This clonotype was found a few times. The chain recombines TRBV30 with TRBJ1-2, with TRBD1 matching 11 bases. Germline V gene lookup returns CDR1 GTSNPN and CDR2 SVGIG (reference sequence). The ends lost 2 bases at V and 8 bases at J; junction bases unmatched: 7. The CDR3 length is 14 residues. CDR3 bases: TGTGCCTGGAGTCCCGGGACAGGGGGAAGAGGCTACACCTTC. Translated: CAWSPGTGGRGYTF. The variable domain in full, completed from reference TRBV30 and TRBJ1-2, reads SQTIHQWPATLVQPVGSPLSLECTVEGTSNPNLYWYRQAAGRGLQLLFYSVGIGQISSEVPQNLSASRPQDRQFILSSKKLLLSDSGFYLCAWSPGTGGRGYTFGSGTRLTVV.

This clonotype was observed a handful of times. The J gene is TRBJ2-7, the V gene TRBV5-1, with D perhaps matching TRBD2 (6 bases). Germline V gene data show CDR1 as SGHRS and CDR2 as YFSETQ. The CDR3 totals 15 residues. The V and J ends lost 2 bases and 2 bases respectively, with 14 bases between them. The CDR3 nucleotides are TGCGCCAGCAGCTTTAATGTCGGGGGAACCTACGAGCAGTACTTC. Translating gives CASSFNVGGTYEQYF.